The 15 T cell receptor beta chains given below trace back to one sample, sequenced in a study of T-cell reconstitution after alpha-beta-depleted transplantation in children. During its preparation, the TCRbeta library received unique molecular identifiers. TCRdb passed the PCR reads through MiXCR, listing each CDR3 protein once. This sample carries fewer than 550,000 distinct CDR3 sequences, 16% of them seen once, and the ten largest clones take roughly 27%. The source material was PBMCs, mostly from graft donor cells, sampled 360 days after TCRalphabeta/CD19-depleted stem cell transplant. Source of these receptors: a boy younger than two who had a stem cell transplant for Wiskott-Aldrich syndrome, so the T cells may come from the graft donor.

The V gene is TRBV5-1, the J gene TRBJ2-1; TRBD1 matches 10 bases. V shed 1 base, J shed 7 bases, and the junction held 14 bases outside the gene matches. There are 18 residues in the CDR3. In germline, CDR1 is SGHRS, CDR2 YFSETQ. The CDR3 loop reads CASSLRAVTGGPWNEQFF. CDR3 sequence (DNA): TGCGCCAGCAGCTTGAGGGCCGTGACAGGGGGCCCGTGGAATGAGCAGTTCTTC.

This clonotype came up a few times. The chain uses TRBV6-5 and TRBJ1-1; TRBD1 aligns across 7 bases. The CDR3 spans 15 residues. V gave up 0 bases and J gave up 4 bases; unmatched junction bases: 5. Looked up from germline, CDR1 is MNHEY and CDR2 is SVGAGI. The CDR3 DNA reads TGTGCCAGCAGTTACTCGGCGACAGGGAGCACTGAAGCTTTCTTT. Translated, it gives CASSYSATGSTEAFF.

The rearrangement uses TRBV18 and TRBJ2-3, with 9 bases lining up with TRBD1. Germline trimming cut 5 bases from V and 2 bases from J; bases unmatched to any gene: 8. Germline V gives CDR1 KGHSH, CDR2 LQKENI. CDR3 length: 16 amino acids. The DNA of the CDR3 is TGTGCCAGCTCATTCCAGGGACAGGGTTTCACAGATACGCAGTATTTT. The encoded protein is CASSFQGQGFTDTQYF.

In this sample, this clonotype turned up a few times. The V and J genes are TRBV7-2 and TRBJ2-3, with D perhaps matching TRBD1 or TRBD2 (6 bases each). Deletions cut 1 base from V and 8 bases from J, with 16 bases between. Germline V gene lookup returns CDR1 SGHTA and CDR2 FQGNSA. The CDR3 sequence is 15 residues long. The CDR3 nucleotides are TGTGCCAGCAGCTTAGGACTGGTAGGGGGACTTACGCAGTATTTT. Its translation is CASSLGLVGGLTQYF.

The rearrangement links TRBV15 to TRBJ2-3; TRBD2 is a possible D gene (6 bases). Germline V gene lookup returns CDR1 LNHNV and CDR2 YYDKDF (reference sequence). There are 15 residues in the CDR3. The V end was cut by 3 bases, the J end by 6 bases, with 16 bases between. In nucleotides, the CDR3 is TGTGCCACCAGCAGGGCTAGCGACCTCACGGATACGCAGTATTTT. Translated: CATSRASDLTDTQYF.

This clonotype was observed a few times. The CDR3 spells CAITGAPGGANTGELFF. Here the CDR3 DNA reads TGTGCCATTACCGGGGCGCCAGGGGGCGCGAACACCGGGGAGCTGTTTTTT. The chain joins TRBV10-3 to TRBJ2-2; TRBD1 agrees at 8 bases. From germline, CDR1 is ENHRY and CDR2 SYGVKD. The CDR3 has 17 residues. V lost 9 bases, J lost 0 bases, and 12 bases stayed unmatched.

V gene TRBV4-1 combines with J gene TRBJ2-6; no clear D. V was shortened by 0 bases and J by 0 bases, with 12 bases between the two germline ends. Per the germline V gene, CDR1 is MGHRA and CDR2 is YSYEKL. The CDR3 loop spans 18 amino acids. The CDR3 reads CASSQDRQPLSGANVLTF. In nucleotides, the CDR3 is TGCGCCAGCAGCCAAGATCGCCAGCCCCTCTCTGGGGCCAACGTCCTGACTTTC.

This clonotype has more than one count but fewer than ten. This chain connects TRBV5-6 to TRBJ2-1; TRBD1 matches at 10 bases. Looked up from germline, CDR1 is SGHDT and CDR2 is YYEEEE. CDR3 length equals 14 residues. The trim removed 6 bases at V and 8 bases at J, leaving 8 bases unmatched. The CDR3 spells CASKGQGRGDEQFF. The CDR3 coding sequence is TGTGCCAGCAAGGGACAGGGGAGAGGGGATGAGCAGTTCTTC.

In DNA form, the CDR3 reads TGCAGCGGCCGCCTGACAGGGCAAGGCTCCTACAATGAGCAGTTCTTC. Encoded protein: CSGRLTGQGSYNEQFF. V gene TRBV29-1 combines with J gene TRBJ2-1, with 7 bases matching TRBD1. CDR1 SQVTM and CDR2 ANQGSEA come from the germline V gene. This CDR3 comprises 16 residues. Trimming removed 7 bases from V and 0 bases from J; junction bases left unmatched: 12.

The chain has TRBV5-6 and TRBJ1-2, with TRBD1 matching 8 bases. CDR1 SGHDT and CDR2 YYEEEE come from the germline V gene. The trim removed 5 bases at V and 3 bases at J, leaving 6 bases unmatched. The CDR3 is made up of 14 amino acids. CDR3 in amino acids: CASREDREDYGYTF. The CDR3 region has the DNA TGTGCCAGCAGAGAGGACAGGGAGGACTATGGCTACACCTTC. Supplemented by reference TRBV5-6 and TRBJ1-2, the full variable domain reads DAGVTQSPTHLIKTRGQQVTLRCSPKSGHDTVSWYQQALGQGPQFIFQYYEEEERQRGNFPDRFSGHQFPNYSSELNVNALLLGDSALYLCASREDREDYGYTFGSGTRLTVV.

CDR3 nucleotide sequence: TGTGCCAGCAGTCTCTCAGGGAAATCTGGGGCCAACGTCCTGACTTTC. It translates to CASSLSGKSGANVLTF. The chain carries TRBV12-3 or TRBV12-4 and TRBJ2-6; D might be TRBD1 (5 bases). The V and J ends lost 5 bases and 1 base respectively, with 12 bases between them. This CDR3 region has 16 residues.

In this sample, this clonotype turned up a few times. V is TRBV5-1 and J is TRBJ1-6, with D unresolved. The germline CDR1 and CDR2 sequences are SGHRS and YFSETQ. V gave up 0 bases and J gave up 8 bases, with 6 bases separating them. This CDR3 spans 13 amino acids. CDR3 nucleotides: TGCGCCAGCAGCTTGGAGATGGATTCACCCCTCCACTTT. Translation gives CASSLEMDSPLHF.

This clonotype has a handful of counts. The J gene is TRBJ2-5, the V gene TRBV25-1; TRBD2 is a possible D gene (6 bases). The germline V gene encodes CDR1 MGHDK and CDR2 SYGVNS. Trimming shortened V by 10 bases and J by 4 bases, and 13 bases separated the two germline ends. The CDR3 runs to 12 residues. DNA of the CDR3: TGTGCCACCGGAATCGGGGGAGAGACCCAGTACTTC. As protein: CATGIGGETQYF. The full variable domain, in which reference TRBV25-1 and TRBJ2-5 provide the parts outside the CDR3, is EADIYQTPRYLVIGTGKKITLECSQTMGHDKMYWYQQDPGMELHLIHYSYGVNSTEKGDLSSESTVSRIRTEHFPLTLESARPSHTSQYLCATGIGGETQYFGPGTRLLVL.

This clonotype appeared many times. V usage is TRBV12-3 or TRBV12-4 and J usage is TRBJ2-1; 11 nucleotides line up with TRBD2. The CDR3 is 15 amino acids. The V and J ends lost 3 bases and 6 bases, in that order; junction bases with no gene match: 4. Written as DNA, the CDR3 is TGTGCCAGCAGTTTTTTAGCGGGAGGGGGCAATGAGCAGTTCTTC. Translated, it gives CASSFLAGGGNEQFF.

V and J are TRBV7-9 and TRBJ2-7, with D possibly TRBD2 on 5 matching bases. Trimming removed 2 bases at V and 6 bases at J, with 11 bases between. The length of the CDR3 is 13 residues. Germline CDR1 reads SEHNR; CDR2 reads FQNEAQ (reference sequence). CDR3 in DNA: TGTGCCAGCAGCTTATGGGCCGCGGGCGAGCAGTACTTC. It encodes CASSLWAAGEQYF.